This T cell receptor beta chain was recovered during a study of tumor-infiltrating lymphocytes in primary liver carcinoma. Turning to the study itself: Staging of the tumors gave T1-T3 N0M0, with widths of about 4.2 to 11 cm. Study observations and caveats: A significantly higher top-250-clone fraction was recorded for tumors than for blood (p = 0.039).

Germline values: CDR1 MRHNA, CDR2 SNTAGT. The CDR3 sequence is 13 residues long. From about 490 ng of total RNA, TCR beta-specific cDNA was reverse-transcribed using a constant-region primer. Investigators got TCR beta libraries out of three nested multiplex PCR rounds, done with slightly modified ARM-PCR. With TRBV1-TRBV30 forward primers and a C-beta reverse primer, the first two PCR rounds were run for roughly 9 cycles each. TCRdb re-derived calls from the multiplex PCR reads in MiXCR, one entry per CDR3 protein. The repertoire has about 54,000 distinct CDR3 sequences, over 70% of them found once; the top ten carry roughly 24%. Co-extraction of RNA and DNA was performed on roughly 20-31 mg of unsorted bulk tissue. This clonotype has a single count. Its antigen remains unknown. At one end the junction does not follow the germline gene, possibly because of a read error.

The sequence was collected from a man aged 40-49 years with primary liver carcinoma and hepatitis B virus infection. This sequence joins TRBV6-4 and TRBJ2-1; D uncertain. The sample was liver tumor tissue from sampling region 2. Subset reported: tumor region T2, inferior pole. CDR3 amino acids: CAGSESTGREQFF. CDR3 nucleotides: TGTGCCGGCAGTGAGTCCACCGGCAGGGAGCAGTTCTTC.